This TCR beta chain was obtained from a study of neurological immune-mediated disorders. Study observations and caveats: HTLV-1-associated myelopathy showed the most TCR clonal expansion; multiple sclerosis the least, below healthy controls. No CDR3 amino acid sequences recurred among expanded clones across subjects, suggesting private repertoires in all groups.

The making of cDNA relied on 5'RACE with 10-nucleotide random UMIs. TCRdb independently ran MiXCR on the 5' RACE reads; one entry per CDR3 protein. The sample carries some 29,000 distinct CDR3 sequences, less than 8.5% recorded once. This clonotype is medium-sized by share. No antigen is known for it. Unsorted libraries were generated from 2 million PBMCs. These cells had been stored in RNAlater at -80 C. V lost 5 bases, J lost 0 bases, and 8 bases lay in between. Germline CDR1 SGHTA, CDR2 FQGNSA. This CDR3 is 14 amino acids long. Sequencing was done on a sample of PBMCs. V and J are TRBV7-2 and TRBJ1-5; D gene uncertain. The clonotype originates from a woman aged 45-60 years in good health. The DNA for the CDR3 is TGTGCCAGCAGCCCCTACAGTAGCAATCAGCCCCAGCATTTT. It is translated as CASSPYSSNQPQHF.